This section outlines one T cell receptor (beta chain) sequence together with its context. Antigen: not known. Time point denoted: newly diagnosed GD, antithyroid drugs for less than 3 months. Isolated PBMC RNA provided the starting material for the TCR library. The sample originates from a study of regulatory T cells in long-lasting Graves disease. Study findings and constraints: Results may be inaccurate due to the small sample size.

Arm-PCR of CDR3 regions and iRepertoire HTBI primers were used to build TCR beta libraries. TCRdb passed the multiplex PCR reads through MiXCR, listing each CDR3 protein once. Here the sample spans some 490,000 distinct CDR3 sequences, around 12% being singletons. Looked up from germline, CDR1 is MDHEN and CDR2 is SYDVKM. This CDR3 has 18 residues. V was cut by 2 bases and J by 0 bases, with 16 bases left in between. These data were also reused for a study on T cells in Graves' hyperthyroidism and ophthalmopathy. That study reports: The majority of expanded thyroid clonotypes above 0.001 also appeared in blood.

The chain recombines TRBV28 with TRBJ1-4; D possibly corresponds to TRBD1 (6 bases). The sequence was obtained from a woman in her twenties or thirties with Graves disease. The material sequenced was peripheral blood mononuclear cells (PBMCs), taken at new diagnosis, from a patient treated with antithyroid drugs. This CDR3 reads CASSLRGGGLATNEKLFF. In DNA, the CDR3 is TGTGCCAGCAGTTTAAGGGGGGGGGGACTCGCAACTAATGAAAAACTGTTTTTT.